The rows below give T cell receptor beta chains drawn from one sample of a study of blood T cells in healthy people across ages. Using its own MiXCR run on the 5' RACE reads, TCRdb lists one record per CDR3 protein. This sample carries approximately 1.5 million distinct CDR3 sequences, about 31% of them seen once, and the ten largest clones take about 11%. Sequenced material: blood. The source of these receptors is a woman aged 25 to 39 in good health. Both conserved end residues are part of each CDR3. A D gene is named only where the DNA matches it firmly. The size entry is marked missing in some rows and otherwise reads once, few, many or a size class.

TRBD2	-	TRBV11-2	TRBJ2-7	TGTGCCAGCAGCTCCCTGACTAGCGGACACTTTGGGTACGAGCAGTACTTC	CASSSLTSGHFGYEQYF
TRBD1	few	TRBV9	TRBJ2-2	TGTGCCAGCAGCGTAGTGAAGGGGGCGGGGGAGCTGTTTTTT	CASSVVKGAGELFF
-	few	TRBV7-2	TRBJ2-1	TGTGCCAGCAGCTTAATAGGCAGCCAGGCACAGTTCTTC	CASSLIGSQAQFF
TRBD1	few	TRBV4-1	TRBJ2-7	TGCGCCAGCAGCCAATACTTTCTACCGACAGGGGGCCACGAGCAGTACTTC	CASSQYFLPTGGHEQYF
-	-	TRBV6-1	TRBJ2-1	TGTGCCAGTTGGAGCGACAATGAGCAGTTCTTC	CASWSDNEQFF
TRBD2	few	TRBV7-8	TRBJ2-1	TGTGCCAGCAGCTTAGACCTACTAGCGGCAGAGCAGTTCTTC	CASSLDLLAAEQFF
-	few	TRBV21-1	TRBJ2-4	TGTGCCAGCAGCAAAGATGGGCCAAACATTCAGTACTTC	CASSKDGPNIQYF
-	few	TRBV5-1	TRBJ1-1	TGCGCCAGCAGCTTGGTGCAGGGAGGTTCGAACACTGAAGCTTTCTTT	CASSLVQGGSNTEAFF
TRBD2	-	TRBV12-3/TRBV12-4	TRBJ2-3	TGTGCCAGCAGTTCCGGAAGAGTGGGGGGGGATACGCAGTATTTT	CASSSGRVGGDTQYF
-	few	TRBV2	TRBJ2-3	TGTGCCAGCAGTGAAGCGGTTGCGCGGGATACGCAGTATTTT	CASSEAVARDTQYF
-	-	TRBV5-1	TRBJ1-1	TGCGCCAGTAATAAGGAGGCAGCGAACACTGAAGCTTTCTTT	CASNKEAANTEAFF
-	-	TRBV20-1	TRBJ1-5	TGCAGTGCTAGTTCCCAGGGAGGTCAGCCCCAGCATTTT	CSASSQGGQPQHF
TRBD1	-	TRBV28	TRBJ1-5	TGTGCCAGCAGTCGGACAGGGGTTTTTCAGCCCCAGCATTTT	CASSRTGVFQPQHF
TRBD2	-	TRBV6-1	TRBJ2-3	TGTGCCAGCAGTCGACCCGGGACTAGCGGGAGTCCAGATACGCAGTATTTT	CASSRPGTSGSPDTQYF
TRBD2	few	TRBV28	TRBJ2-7	TGTGCCAGCAGCCTCGGGGGGGGAGGGCCATCATACGAGCAGTACTTC	CASSLGGGGPSYEQYF
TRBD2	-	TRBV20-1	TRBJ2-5	TGCAGTACTAGGGCTAGCGGGGTGGAGACCCAGTACTTC	CSTRASGVETQYF
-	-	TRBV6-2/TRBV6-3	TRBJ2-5	TGTGCCAGCAGTTACTATAACAAAGAGACCCGGTACTTC	CASSYYNKETRYF
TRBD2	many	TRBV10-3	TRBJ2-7	TGTGCCATCACCATGGGAGGGAACCCCTACGAGCAGTACTTC	CAITMGGNPYEQYF
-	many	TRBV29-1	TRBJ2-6	TGCAGCGTTGCAACAGACTCTGGGGCCAACGTCCTGACTTTC	CSVATDSGANVLTF
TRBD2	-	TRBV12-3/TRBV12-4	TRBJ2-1	TGTGCCAGCAGTACCCTAGCGGGAGAAGGCAATGAGCAGTTCTTC	CASSTLAGEGNEQFF
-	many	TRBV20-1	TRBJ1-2	TGCAGTGCTAGAGTAGGTTCAGGTCTAAACTATGGCTACACCTTC	CSARVGSGLNYGYTF
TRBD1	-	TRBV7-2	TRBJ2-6	TGTGCCGGCAGGCCTGCCGCAGGGGGCGCCTCTGGGGCCAACGTCCTGACTTTT	CAGRPAAGGASGANVLTF
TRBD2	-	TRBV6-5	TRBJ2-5	TGTGCCAGCAGCCCCCAGTCGCGGGAGCAGTACTTC	CASSPQSREQYF
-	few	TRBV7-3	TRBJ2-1	TGTGCCAGCTCCACTATGAGGGTCTCCTACAATGAGCAGTTCTTC	CASSTMRVSYNEQFF
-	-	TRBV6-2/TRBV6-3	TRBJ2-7	TGTGCCAGCAGTTACTCGGTCCTCGGCGAGCAGTACTTC	CASSYSVLGEQYF
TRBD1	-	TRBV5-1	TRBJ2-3	TGCGCCAGCAGCTTGGAACAGGGGGCCAGGGATACGCAGTATTTT	CASSLEQGARDTQYF